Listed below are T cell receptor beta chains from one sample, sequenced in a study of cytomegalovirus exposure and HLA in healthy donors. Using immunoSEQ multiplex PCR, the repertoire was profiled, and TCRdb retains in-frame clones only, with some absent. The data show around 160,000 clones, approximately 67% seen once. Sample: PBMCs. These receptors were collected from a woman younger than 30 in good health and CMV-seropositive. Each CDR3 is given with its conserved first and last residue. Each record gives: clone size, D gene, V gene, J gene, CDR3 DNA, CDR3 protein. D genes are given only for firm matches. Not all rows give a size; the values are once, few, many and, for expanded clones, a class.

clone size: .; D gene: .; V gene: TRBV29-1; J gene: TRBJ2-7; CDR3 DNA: TGCAGCGTTGACCCCGGTGGACAGTCCTACGAGCAGTACTTC; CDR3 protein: CSVDPGGQSYEQYF
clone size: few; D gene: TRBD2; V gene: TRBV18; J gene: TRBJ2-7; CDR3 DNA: TGTGCCAGCTCACCCGGGACTAGCTCCTACGAGCAGTACTTC; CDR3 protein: CASSPGTSSYEQYF
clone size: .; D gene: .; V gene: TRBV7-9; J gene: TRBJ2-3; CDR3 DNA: TGTGCCAGCAGCTTAAGTGGCGGCCCGGATACGCAGTATTTT; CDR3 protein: CASSLSGGPDTQYF
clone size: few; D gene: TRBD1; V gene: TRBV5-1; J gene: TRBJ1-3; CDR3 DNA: TGCGCCAGCAGTGGGGGGACAGTCGGAAACACCATATATTTT; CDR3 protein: CASSGGTVGNTIYF
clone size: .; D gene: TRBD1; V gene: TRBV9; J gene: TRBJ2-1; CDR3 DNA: TGTGCCAGCAGCGGGCAGGGTTCTTGGGGACAGGGGAGAAATGAGCAGTTCTTC; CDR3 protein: CASSGQGSWGQGRNEQFF
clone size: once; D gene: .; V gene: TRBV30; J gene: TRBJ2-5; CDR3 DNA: TGTGCCTGGAGTGCACCACCCCGGGGACAGTACTTC; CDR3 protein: CAWSAPPRGQYF
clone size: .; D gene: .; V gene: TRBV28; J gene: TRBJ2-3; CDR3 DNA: TGTGCCAGCAGTTGTCACAGGCCCACCCATCAGAACCTTCCCACAGATACGCAGTATTTT; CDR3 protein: CASSCHRPTHQNLPTDTQYF
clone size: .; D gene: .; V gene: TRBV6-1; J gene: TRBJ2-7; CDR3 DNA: TGTGCCAGCAGTGGGAGAGGGGGTTACGAGCAGTACTTC; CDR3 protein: CASSGRGGYEQYF
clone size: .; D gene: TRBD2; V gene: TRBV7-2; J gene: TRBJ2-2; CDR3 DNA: TGTGCCAGCAGCTTAGGGCTAGCGGGGGGAAACACCGGGGAGCTGTTTTTT; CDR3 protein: CASSLGLAGGNTGELFF
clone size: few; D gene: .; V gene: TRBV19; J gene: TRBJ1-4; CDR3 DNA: TGTGCCAGTAGCCAGGGCCGTGAAAAACTGTTTTTT; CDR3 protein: CASSQGREKLFF
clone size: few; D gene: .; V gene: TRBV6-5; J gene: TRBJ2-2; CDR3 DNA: TGTGCCACCGCTTCTCAGGGAAACACCGGGGAGCTGTTTTTT; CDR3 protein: CATASQGNTGELFF
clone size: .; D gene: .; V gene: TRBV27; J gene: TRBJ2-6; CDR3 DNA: TGTGCCAGCAGCTCCATAGGAGGGCGCGGTCCCGGGGCCAACGTCCTGACTTTC; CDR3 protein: CASSSIGGRGPGANVLTF
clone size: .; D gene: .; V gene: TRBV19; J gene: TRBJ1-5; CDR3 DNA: TGTGCCAGTAGTGCCTCTGCGGGGAATGGCAATCAGCCCCAGCATTTT; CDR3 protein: CASSASAGNGNQPQHF
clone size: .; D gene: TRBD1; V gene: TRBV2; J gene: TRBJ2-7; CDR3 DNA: TGTGCCAGCGAACCCGGGACAGGGGCCTACGAGCAGTACTTC; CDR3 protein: CASEPGTGAYEQYF
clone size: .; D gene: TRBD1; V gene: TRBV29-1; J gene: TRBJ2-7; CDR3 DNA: TGCAGCGTTGGCAATCGGACAGGTTTCCTTTCCTACGAGCAGTACTTC; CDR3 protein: CSVGNRTGFLSYEQYF
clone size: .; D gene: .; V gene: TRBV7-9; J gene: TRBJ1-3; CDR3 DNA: TGTGCCAGCAGCTCGGACCGGGCGGGGCGGACCATATATTTT; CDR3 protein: CASSSDRAGRTIYF
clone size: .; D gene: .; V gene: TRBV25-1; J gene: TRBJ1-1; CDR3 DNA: TGTGCCAGCAGTGAATTTGCGGGGACTGAAGCTTTCTTT; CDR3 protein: CASSEFAGTEAFF
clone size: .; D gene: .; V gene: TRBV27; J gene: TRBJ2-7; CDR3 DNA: TGTGCCAGCCTCTCCTACGAGCAGTACTTC; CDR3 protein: CASLSYEQYF
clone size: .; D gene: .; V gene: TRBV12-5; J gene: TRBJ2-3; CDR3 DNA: TGTGCTAGTGGTTTGTTCCCGGGTCCAGATACGCAGTATTTT; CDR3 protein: CASGLFPGPDTQYF
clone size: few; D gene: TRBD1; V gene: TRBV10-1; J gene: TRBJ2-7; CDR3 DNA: TGCGCCAGCAGTCCGGGACAGTCCTACGAGCAGTACTTC; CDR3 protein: CASSPGQSYEQYF
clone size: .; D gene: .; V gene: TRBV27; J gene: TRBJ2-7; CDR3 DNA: TGTGCCAGCAGTTTCGTAATCGGTCGCCCCTACGAGCAGTACTTC; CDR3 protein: CASSFVIGRPYEQYF
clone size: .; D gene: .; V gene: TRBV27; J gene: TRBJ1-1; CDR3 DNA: TGTGCCAGCAGTTTGCAGGGGAACACTGAAGCTTTCTTT; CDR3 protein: CASSLQGNTEAFF
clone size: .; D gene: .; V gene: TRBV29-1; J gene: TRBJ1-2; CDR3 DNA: TGCAGCGTTGGAGGGAGGGCAGATGAGAATGGCTACACCTTC; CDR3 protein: CSVGGRADENGYTF
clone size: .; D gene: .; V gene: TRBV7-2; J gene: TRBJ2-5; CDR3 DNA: TGTGCCAGCAGCTTAGCCGTGGTAGAGGAGACCCAGTACTTC; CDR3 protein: CASSLAVVEETQYF
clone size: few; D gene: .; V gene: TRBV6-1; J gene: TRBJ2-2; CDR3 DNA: TGTGCCAGCAGTGAAGCGGGGCGGGACGGGGAGCTGTTTTTT; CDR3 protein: CASSEAGRDGELFF
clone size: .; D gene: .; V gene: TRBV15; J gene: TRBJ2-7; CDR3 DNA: TGTGCCACCAGCAGAACGCCAGGGGGGAGACGGAACGAGCAGTACTTC; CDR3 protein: CATSRTPGGRRNEQYF
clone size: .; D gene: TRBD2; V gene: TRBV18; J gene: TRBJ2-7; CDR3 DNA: TGTGCCAGCTCACCCTCGGGAGGGTTGGCCTTC; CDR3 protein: CASSPSGGLAF